These T cell receptor beta chains were read from a single sample in a study of blood T cell repertoires in COVID-19. Here immunoSEQ multiplex PCR was the method, and the copy in TCRdb shows in-frame clones only, minus some. Of 180,000 or so clones listed, around 78% are singletons. Source material: peripheral blood. The receptors were sampled from a woman older than 75 with active or convalescent COVID-19. The CDR3 runs from the conserved cysteine through the conserved F or W. D genes are given only for firm matches. Part of the rows lack a size; the others show once, few, many or a class for expanded clones.

clone_size d_call j_call v_call cdr3_nt cdr3_aa
- - TRBJ1-6 TRBV4-3 TGCGCCAGCAGCCAAGATTTAAAAAATTCACCCCTCCACTTT CASSQDLKNSPLHF
- TRBD1 TRBJ2-5 TRBV27 TGTGCCAGCAGACGACAGGGTCAAGAGACCCAGTACTTC CASRRQGQETQYF
few TRBD2 TRBJ2-1 TRBV30 TGTGCCTGGAGTGTATCGGGGGGTAATGAGCAGTTCTTC CAWSVSGGNEQFF
- TRBD1 TRBJ1-2 TRBV2 TGTGCCAGCAGTGAAGTGACAGGGTATGGCTACACCTTC CASSEVTGYGYTF
once - TRBJ1-1 TRBV28 TGTGCCAGCAGTTTAATGCAGGGGCGGGACACTGAAGCTTTCTTT CASSLMQGRDTEAFF
- TRBD2 TRBJ2-2 TRBV27 TGTGCCAGCAGTTTAAGGGTTCTTAGCGGGGGGGGCACCGGGGAGCTGTTTTTT CASSLRVLSGGGTGELFF
- - TRBJ1-5 TRBV7-8 TGTGCCAGCAGCCCAACTCGTGTCTGGGGGCAGGGCAATCAGCCCCAGCATTTT CASSPTRVWGQGNQPQHF
- - TRBJ2-1 TRBV6-5 TGTGCCAGCAGTTATTCGGGGGGCGCCGCCTACAATGAGCAGTTCTTC CASSYSGGAAYNEQFF
- - TRBJ1-1 TRBV2 TGTGCCAGCAGACAGGAAGGGGGAGAAGCTTTCTTT CASRQEGGEAFF
- - TRBJ1-1 TRBV27 TGTGCCAGCAGTCCGACACCTAACACTGAAGCTTTCTTT CASSPTPNTEAFF
- TRBD2 TRBJ2-1 TRBV2 TGTGCCAGCAGTCCGCGGACTAGCGGGGGGCATTCCAATGAGCAGTTCTTC CASSPRTSGGHSNEQFF
- - TRBJ1-2 TRBV5-1 TGCGCCAGCAGTACCGGAGGACTAGGGGGCTACACCTTC CASSTGGLGGYTF
- - TRBJ1-6 TRBV5-1 TGCGCCAGCAGCTCGGCGGGGAGTTCACCCCTCCACTTT CASSSAGSSPLHF
- - TRBJ1-3 TRBV12-3/TRBV12-4 TGTGCCAGCAGTCCGTCTGGAAACACCATATATTTT CASSPSGNTIYF
- - TRBJ2-2 TRBV27 TGTGCCAGCAGTTTACTGGCCGGGGACACCGGGGAGCTGTTTTTT CASSLLAGDTGELFF
- TRBD2 TRBJ2-5 TRBV9 TGTGCCAGCAGCCCCCCCCCTAGCGGGGGCTTGGAGACCCAGTACTTC CASSPPPSGGLETQYF
- - TRBJ2-3 TRBV6-2/TRBV6-3 TGTGCCAGCAGCCGGACGAAGGCGGGAGATACGCAGTATTTT CASSRTKAGDTQYF
- TRBD1 TRBJ1-2 TRBV10-1 TGCGCCAGCAGTGATGGACAGGGGACTTACACCTTC CASSDGQGTYTF
once - TRBJ2-5 TRBV14 TGTGCCAGCAGCCAAGGCGGGACTCACCAAGAGACCCAGTACTTC CASSQGGTHQETQYF
- TRBD2 TRBJ2-5 TRBV7-2 TGTGCCAGCAGCTCCCGGGGGGAGGCAGGTGGGGGGACCCAGTACTTC CASSSRGEAGGGTQYF
once - TRBJ2-7 TRBV11-2 TGTGCCAGCAGCTTCGGCTTCGGCGGCTCGAGCTCCTACGAGCAGTACTTC CASSFGFGGSSSYEQYF
- TRBD1 TRBJ1-1 TRBV11-2 TGTGCCAGCAGCTTTAGGGGGACAGACGAAGCTTTCTTT CASSFRGTDEAFF
- TRBD1 TRBJ1-1 TRBV5-8 TGTGCCAGCCAAAACTTCAGGGGGCCCTCGAACACTGAAGCTTTCTTT CASQNFRGPSNTEAFF
- - TRBJ2-1 TRBV19 TGTGCCAGTAGTCAGTACCATGAGCAGTTCTTC CASSQYHEQFF
once TRBD1 TRBJ1-1 TRBV5-1 TGCGCCAGCAGCTTGGGAGACAGGGGGGAAGCTTTCTTT CASSLGDRGEAFF
- TRBD1 TRBJ1-2 TRBV9 TGTGCCAGCAGCCTTAGACAGGGTACCTATGGCTACACCTTC CASSLRQGTYGYTF
- - TRBJ2-3 TRBV29-1 TGCAGCGTTGCGACAGGCTTTTCAGATACGCAGTATTTT CSVATGFSDTQYF
- - TRBJ1-5 TRBV10-3 TGTGCCATCAGTGATAACAGGGGCAATCAGCCCCAGCATTTT CAISDNRGNQPQHF
few - TRBJ2-7 TRBV11-2 TGTGCCAGCAGCTTAGTACCAAGGGGTAGCTACGAGCAGTACTTC CASSLVPRGSYEQYF
- TRBD1 TRBJ2-7 TRBV28 TGTGCCAGCAGCGAAGGACAGGGAGCCTACGAGCAGTACTTC CASSEGQGAYEQYF
- TRBD1 TRBJ2-2 TRBV5-1 TGCGCCAGCCGGAACGGACAGGGGAACACCGGGGAGCTGTTTTTT CASRNGQGNTGELFF
- - TRBJ1-1 TRBV12-3/TRBV12-4 TGTGCCAGTAAAAATTCCGTCACTGAAGCTTTCTTT CASKNSVTEAFF
- TRBD1 TRBJ1-2 TRBV27 TGTGCCAGCAGAAACAGGGGGCTTAACTATGGCTACACCTTC CASRNRGLNYGYTF
- TRBD2 TRBJ2-1 TRBV7-7 TGTGCCAGCAGCTTGTCCCTAGCGGTTCAGCAGTTCTTC CASSLSLAVQQFF
- TRBD1 TRBJ1-5 TRBV2 TGTGCCAGCAGTGAATGGACAGGGAGACAGCCCCAGCATTTT CASSEWTGRQPQHF
- - TRBJ1-1 TRBV5-4 TGTGCCAGCAGCTTGATCACGGTGAACACTGAAGCTTTCTTT CASSLITVNTEAFF
once - TRBJ1-1 TRBV29-1 TGCAGCGTTGACAGGGCGGAGAACACTGAAGCTTTCTTT CSVDRAENTEAFF
- - TRBJ2-5 TRBV29-1 TGCAGCGTTGAAGATCACCAGGGCCTCCAAGAGACCCAGTACTTC CSVEDHQGLQETQYF
- - TRBJ1-2 TRBV24-1 TGTGCCACCAGTGATTCAGGGAATAACTATGGCTACACCTTC CATSDSGNNYGYTF
- TRBD1 TRBJ2-3 TRBV4-3 TGCGCCAGCAGCCAGGGAACCGGGACAGTAAGCACAGATACGCAGTATTTT CASSQGTGTVSTDTQYF
few TRBD1 TRBJ1-6 TRBV9 TGTGCCAGCACCGGTAGGGGACAGGGAACTAAAGATTCACCCCTCCACTTT CASTGRGQGTKDSPLHF
- - TRBJ1-6 TRBV4-3 TGCGCCAGCAGCCTCGGCCGGGGGGAGCCCCTCCACTTT CASSLGRGEPLHF
few - TRBJ1-6 TRBV6-5 TGTGCCAGCAGTTACGGGGTTTCCCGGGGGGTATCACCCCTCCACTTT CASSYGVSRGVSPLHF
- - TRBJ1-4 TRBV7-9 TGTGCCAGCAGCCCAGGACAGCTTTACGAAAAACTGTTTTTT CASSPGQLYEKLFF
- - TRBJ1-1 TRBV5-1 TGCGCCAGCAGTGAGGCTGGGGGGGGGAACACTGAAGCTTTCTTT CASSEAGGGNTEAFF
- - TRBJ1-3 TRBV7-2 TGTGCCAGCAGCCAAACAGGTTCTGGAAACACCATATATTTT CASSQTGSGNTIYF
- - TRBJ2-3 TRBV7-7 TGTGCCAGCAGCCAAGGAACGGGAAGCACAGATACGCAGTATTTT CASSQGTGSTDTQYF
- TRBD1 TRBJ1-1 TRBV5-1 TGCGCCAGCAGCTTTAAGAGACAGGGGTGGGACACTGAAGCTTTCTTT CASSFKRQGWDTEAFF
- - TRBJ2-2 TRBV6-6 TGTGCCAGCACCTCCGTTTTGGGCAGGAACACCGGGGAGCTGTTTTTT CASTSVLGRNTGELFF
- - TRBJ1-3 TRBV6-5 TGTGCCGGCCGGACGGGAAACTCTGGAAACACCATATATTTT CAGRTGNSGNTIYF
- TRBD1 TRBJ1-5 TRBV4-1 TGCGCCAGCAGCCAAGTTCCCCCGGACAGGGGTGGGCAGCCCCAGCATTTT CASSQVPPDRGGQPQHF
few TRBD1 TRBJ1-6 TRBV4-1 TGCGCCAGCAGCCAGGCCGGCCCACAGGGGGTGAGGAATTCACCCCTCCACTTT CASSQAGPQGVRNSPLHF
- TRBD2 TRBJ2-1 TRBV28 TGTGCCAGCAGTCGGACTAGCGGGGGGATCTACAATGAGCAGTTCTTC CASSRTSGGIYNEQFF
- TRBD1 TRBJ1-6 TRBV7-3 TGTGCCAGCAGCTTGCAGGGGGTTAGTAATTCACCCCTCCACTTT CASSLQGVSNSPLHF
- - TRBJ1-4 TRBV4-3 TGCGCCAGCAGCCAAGATCACGGAGATGAAAAACTGTTTTTT CASSQDHGDEKLFF
once TRBD1 TRBJ1-5 TRBV7-8 TGTGCCAGCAGCGAAGGACAGGGGATTGGGCCCCAGCATTTT CASSEGQGIGPQHF
- - TRBJ2-7 TRBV7-9 TGTGCCAGCAGCCCTGGCCTGCCATTCGAGCAGTACTTC CASSPGLPFEQYF
- TRBD1 TRBJ1-2 TRBV10-3 TGTGCCATCAGTGGTAGGGGGCGGACTAACTATGGCTACACCTTC CAISGRGRTNYGYTF
- TRBD1 TRBJ1-2 TRBV5-6 TGTGCCAGCAGTTCACACAACACAGGGGGCTATGGCTACACCTTC CASSSHNTGGYGYTF